The sequence of this T cell receptor beta chain was determined in a study of graft-versus-host responses after intestinal transplantation. Study-level background: Multivisceral, liver-intestinal, or isolated intestinal transplants were performed in recipients. The recipients all started with anti-thymocyte globulin induction and then took tacrolimus and steroids for 2 to 3 years.

Method: immunoSEQ multiplex PCR; TCRdb's copy keeps in-frame clones and lacks some. The sample has fewer than 120,000 clones; about 93% are singletons. Comments on this clone: Antigen specificity is unknown.

Trimming removed 3 bases at V and 1 base at J, with 6 bases between. The CDR3 extends over 13 amino acids. From germline, CDR1 is MGHRA and CDR2 YSYEKL. Whole-study results and caveats: Graft-donor T cell macrochimerism coincided with high graft-versus-host to host-versus-graft clonal ratios in allografts.

The receptor was derived from a human donor who received an intestinal transplant. V gene TRBV4-1 combines with J gene TRBJ1-1, with D uncertain. The source was unstimulated CD8+ T cells sorted from spleen or lymph node cells, collected before intestinal transplant. The CDR3 bases are TGCGCCAGCAGCCACGGCACGAACACTGAAGCTTTCTTT. Amino acids: CASSHGTNTEAFF.